The clone carrying this T cell receptor beta chain is a singleton in its sample. This record belongs to a study of blood T cells in healthy people across ages. Looking at the study overall: About one barcoded beta molecule per two T cells was the capture yield of template switching.

Aged roughly 6 to 90, donors were systemically healthy Caucasians from Russia. A second PCR, run for about 7 to 12 cycles, used a sample-barcoded 5' primer plus a J-beta primer mix. Each cDNA molecule carried a tag from a template-switch adaptor that contained 12 random nucleotides. All samples yielded 3 million or more CDR3-containing paired-end reads. TCRdb fed the 5' RACE reads into MiXCR, producing one record per CDR3 protein. The data show hundreds of thousands of distinct CDR3 sequences, more than 40% seen once. The sequence derives from an older woman in good health. Sample: blood.

The chain's CDR3 is CASSVGAGLSLGANVLTF. CDR3 in DNA: TGTGCCAGCAGCGTAGGGGCAGGGCTCTCTCTGGGGGCCAACGTCCTGACTTTC. The gene calls are TRBV9 and TRBJ2-6; tentatively, D is TRBD1 (5 bases). CDR3 size: 18 residues. Germline lookup yields CDR1 SGDLS and CDR2 YYNGEE. Trimming left V 0 bases short and J 4 bases short, with 17 bases between.